The 21 T cell receptor beta chains below were found in one sample sequenced in a study of T cell repertoires in cytomegalovirus infection. TCRdb processed the reads anew with MiXCR; each CDR3 protein has one entry. Among approximately 200,000 distinct CDR3 sequences listed, 28% were seen once. The sample comprised PBMCs. Receptor source: a human donor in good health (CMV status not recorded). Some clones in this sample may be carry-over from other donors' samples.

The chain joins TRBV2 to TRBJ1-1; possible D gene TRBD1, 5 bases. Germline lookup yields CDR1 SNHLY and CDR2 FYNNEI. The germline V and J ends were trimmed by 7 bases and 4 bases, with 19 bases remaining between them. This CDR3 has 15 amino acids. CDR3 region: CASTPSWGEGTEAFF. Written as DNA, the CDR3 is TGTGCCAGCACCCCAAGTTGGGGGGAAGGCACTGAAGCTTTCTTT.

This chain uses TRBV5-6 with TRBJ1-2; TRBD1 is a possible D gene (6 bases). This CDR3 is built from 15 residues. The germline V gene has CDR1 SGHDT and CDR2 YYEEEE. V lost 5 bases and J 7 bases, leaving 21 bases between the germline ends. CDR3 coding DNA: TGTGCCAGCAGTCGCCTTACTACAGGGACCGTTGGCTACACCTTC. Amino acid sequence: CASSRLTTGTVGYTF.

The chain recombines TRBV6-6 with TRBJ2-1; 10 bases match TRBD2. The J segment lost 1 base and the V segment lost 6 bases, leaving 9 bases of the junction unmatched. The CDR3 consists of 17 residues. Germline CDR1 and CDR2: MNHNY and SVGAGI (reference sequence). The CDR3 region has the DNA TGTGCCAGCAGGGACGGACTAGCGGTTGGGTCCTACAATGAGCAGTTCTTC. Translation: CASRDGLAVGSYNEQFF.

This chain connects TRBV10-3 to TRBJ2-7; the D gene is possibly TRBD1 (6 bases). CDR3 size: 12 residues. V was pared by 6 bases and J by 2 bases, with 8 bases between. Germline CDR1 ENHRY, CDR2 SYGVKD. The CDR3 nucleotides read TGTGCCATCAGATCAGGGGCCTACGAGCAGTACTTC. Its translation: CAIRSGAYEQYF.

This chain uses TRBV4-3 with TRBJ2-5; no clear D. The CDR3 contains 13 residues. CDR1 is LGHNA, CDR2 YSLEER, per germline. The germline V and J ends were trimmed by 1 base and 3 bases, with 6 bases remaining between them. The DNA of the CDR3 is TGCGCCAGCAGCCAAGTTCTGGAAGAGACCCAGTACTTC. Protein sequence: CASSQVLEETQYF.

This chain uses TRBV11-3 with TRBJ2-1, with 7 positions matching TRBD1. Germline lookup yields CDR1 SGHNT and CDR2 YENEEA. This CDR3 comprises 15 residues. V lost 0 bases, J lost 6 bases, and 5 bases stayed unmatched. CDR3 DNA sequence: TGTGCCAGCAGCTTAGATCGGGACAGAAGCAATGAGCAGTTCTTC. As protein: CASSLDRDRSNEQFF.

This rearrangement joins TRBV7-2 to TRBJ2-7; D is undetermined. The CDR3 sequence is 14 residues long. Germline CDR1 is SGHTA and CDR2 is FQGNSA. V lost 1 base and J 3 bases, leaving 10 bases between the germline ends. The DNA for the CDR3 is TGTGCCAGCAGCTTAGGGGCGGCATACTACGAGCAGTACTTC. Translated: CASSLGAAYYEQYF.

This clonotype showed up just a few times. This chain uses TRBV29-1 with TRBJ1-1; D gene unclear. The CDR3 has 13 amino acids. The V gene's germline CDR1 is SQVTM and CDR2 ANQGSEA. The V end lost 5 bases, the J end lost 4 bases, and 14 bases lay between the germline ends. The CDR3 is CSVRTHMGTEAFF. The DNA for the CDR3 is TGCAGCGTTAGGACTCACATGGGCACTGAAGCTTTCTTT.

The chain recombines TRBV2 with TRBJ2-1; TRBD2 matches 7 bases. The V gene end was trimmed by 7 bases and the J gene end by 8 bases; junction bases not matched to a gene: 8. CDR1 and CDR2 from the germline V gene are SNHLY and FYNNEI. The CDR3 spans 13 residues. The CDR3 spells CASTLAGEDEQFF. CDR3 DNA: TGTGCCAGCACCCTTGCGGGAGAGGATGAGCAGTTCTTC.

This clonotype was counted between two and nine times. Here the CDR3 reads CASSPDRSYGYTF. CDR3 nucleotides: TGTGCCAGCAGTCCGGACAGATCCTATGGCTACACCTTC. The chain combines TRBV12-3 or TRBV12-4 with TRBJ1-2, with a tentative D call TRBD1 (6 bases). The V gene lost 5 bases and the J gene lost 4 bases, with 11 bases spanning the gap. CDR3 length: 13 amino acids.

The CDR3 here is CSVGQGFAGELFF. DNA of the CDR3: TGCAGCGTTGGACAGGGGTTCGCCGGGGAGCTGTTTTTT. V and J are TRBV29-1 and TRBJ2-2, with 8 bases aligning to TRBD1. The CDR3 has 13 residues. The ends lost 4 bases at V and 6 bases at J; junction bases unmatched: 4. Germline-derived CDR1 and CDR2 are SQVTM and ANQGSEA.

V is TRBV14 and J is TRBJ1-1; D may be TRBD1 (5 bases). The V gene lost 0 bases and the J gene lost 0 bases, with 11 bases spanning the gap. The germline CDR1 and CDR2 sequences are SGHDN and FVKESK. This CDR3 comprises 16 residues. The CDR3 protein is CASSQDLGHLNTEAFF. The CDR3 coding sequence is TGTGCCAGCAGCCAAGATTTAGGACACCTGAACACTGAAGCTTTCTTT.

A few counts support this clonotype. This chain uses TRBV4-3 with TRBJ2-2; 9 bases map to TRBD2. This CDR3 has 19 amino acids. Germline CDR1 LGHNA, CDR2 YSLEER. The ends lost 0 bases at V and 2 bases at J; junction bases unmatched: 10. In nucleotides, the CDR3 is TGCGCCAGCAGCCAAGAGGAGAGTAGCGGGGGTCGAAACACCGGGGAGCTGTTTTTT. Translated, it gives CASSQEESSGGRNTGELFF.

This clonotype was observed a handful of times. As DNA, the CDR3 is TGTGCCAGCAGTTTGTCGGGACAGGGACGACGTGGCTACACCTTC. Translating gives CASSLSGQGRRGYTF. The chain has TRBV27 and TRBJ1-2, with 9 nucleotides matching TRBD1. The germline V gene has CDR1 MNHEY and CDR2 SMNVEV (reference sequence). Trimming cost V 3 bases and J 7 bases; bases outside gene matches: 9. The CDR3 has 15 residues.

This clonotype was detected only a few times. The gene calls are TRBV6-5 and TRBJ1-6; D may be TRBD1 (5 bases). CDR1 and CDR2 from the germline V gene are MNHEY and SVGAGI. Trimming removed 6 bases at V and 6 bases at J, with 12 bases between. The CDR3 is 14 amino acids. In DNA, the CDR3 is TGTGCCAGCAGGGGTACAGGATTTAATTCACCCCTCCACTTT. The encoded protein is CASRGTGFNSPLHF.

DNA of the CDR3: TGTGCCAGCAGCTTAATGTCGGGACAGGGTGATGGCTACACCTTC. Its protein product is CASSLMSGQGDGYTF. The J gene is TRBJ1-2, the V gene TRBV7-3; the match to TRBD1 covers 9 bases. This CDR3 contains 15 residues. Germline V gene sequence: CDR1 SGHTA, CDR2 FQGTGA. The V gene end was trimmed by 1 base and the J gene end by 6 bases; junction bases not matched to a gene: 6.

The rearrangement joins TRBV29-1 to TRBJ2-5, with 10 bases fitting TRBD1. J gave up 6 bases and V 7 bases, and 8 bases lay outside the gene matches. Germline CDR1 is SQVTM and CDR2 is ANQGSEA. The CDR3 is 13 residues long. The CDR3 sequence is CSAEGQGRQTQYF. The CDR3 DNA reads TGCAGCGCCGAGGGACAGGGGAGACAGACCCAGTACTTC.

The chain is built from TRBV15 and TRBJ1-1; TRBD1 might be the D (5 bases). Trimming took off 1 base at V and 0 bases at J, with 9 bases between the two ends. The CDR3 covers 15 residues. CDR1 is LNHNV and CDR2 is YYDKDF in the germline V gene (reference sequence). CDR3 sequence reads: CATSRGGGVNTEAFF. The CDR3 bases are TGTGCCACCAGCAGAGGCGGGGGGGTGAACACTGAAGCTTTCTTT.

The chain employs TRBV18 and TRBJ2-7; D might be TRBD2 (5 bases). V dropped 2 bases and J dropped 7 bases, with 9 bases sitting between them. The CDR3 is 12 residues long. Germline CDR1 reads KGHSH; CDR2 reads LQKENI. The CDR3 loop reads CASSPGGWEQYF. The CDR3 bases are TGTGCCAGCTCACCAGGAGGCTGGGAGCAGTACTTC.

This clonotype was picked up many times. The V call is TRBV7-2, the J call TRBJ1-2, with 9 bases aligning to TRBD1. The CDR3 has 15 amino acids. The germline V gene encodes CDR1 SGHTA and CDR2 FQGNSA. Unmatched junction bases numbered 10, after V lost 3 bases and J lost 8 bases. The chain's CDR3 is CASSLPGQGREGYTF. The CDR3 DNA is TGTGCCAGCAGCTTGCCGGGACAGGGTCGAGAGGGCTACACCTTC.

The rearrangement joins TRBV24-1 to TRBJ2-3; D is unresolved. Germline V gene lookup returns CDR1 KGHDR and CDR2 SFDVKD. Trimming removed 6 bases at V and 7 bases at J, with 10 bases between. The CDR3 contains 12 residues. CDR3 coding DNA: TGTGCCACCAGTCAGGCTGGGAATACGCAGTATTTT. Amino acids: CATSQAGNTQYF.